The 19 T cell receptor beta chains below were found in one sample sequenced in a study of cytomegalovirus exposure and HLA in healthy donors. The study ran its PCR with 60 Vbeta and 13 Jbeta primers. TCRdb's copy holds only in-frame clones and misses some; the assay was immunoSEQ multiplex PCR. There are roughly 100,000 clones in the sample; 75% to 85% occur only once, and 5% to 6.5% lies in the top ten. The sample taken for sequencing was PBMCs. These receptors originate from a man aged 18 to 30 in good health and CMV-seronegative.

The V and J genes are TRBV27 and TRBJ2-3, with no clear D. V was cut by 1 base and J by 3 bases, with 14 bases left in between. Germline V gene lookup returns CDR1 MNHEY and CDR2 SMNVEV (reference sequence). The CDR3 extends over 16 amino acids. DNA of the CDR3: TGTGCCAGCAGTTTATACGCAACCCTCGGGACAGATACGCAGTATTTT. Protein sequence: CASSLYATLGTDTQYF.

V gene TRBV30 combines with J gene TRBJ1-3, with 12 bases identical to TRBD1. The CDR3 is 23 amino acids. Trimming at V came to 0 bases and at J to 0 bases, leaving 21 bases not matched to a gene. Germline CDR1 reads GTSNPN; CDR2 reads SVGIG (reference sequence). This chain's CDR3 is CAWSVQIWGTGGPKNPSGNTIYF. Here the CDR3 DNA reads TGTGCCTGGAGTGTACAAATTTGGGGGACAGGGGGCCCGAAAAATCCCTCTGGAAACACCATATATTTT.

CDR3 in DNA: TGCGCCAGCAGTCTACATGGACAGCTAATCTCCTACGAGCAGTACTTC. Amino acids: CASSLHGQLISYEQYF. The chain recombines TRBV10-2 with TRBJ2-7; tentative D call: TRBD1 (6 bases). Trimming cost V 5 bases and J 0 bases, with 17 bases left between them. This CDR3 has 16 residues. The germline CDR1 and CDR2 sequences are WSHSY and SAAADI.

This chain connects TRBV19 to TRBJ1-1; D possibly corresponds to TRBD1 (5 bases). CDR1 is LNHDA, CDR2 SQIVND, per germline (reference sequence). Trimming took 2 bases from V and 0 from J, leaving 16 bases between them. CDR3 length: 17 residues. CDR3 protein: CASSIRFQGTMNTEAFF. The CDR3 region has the DNA TGTGCCAGTAGTATAAGGTTTCAGGGCACTATGAACACTGAAGCTTTCTTT.

The rearrangement links TRBV29-1 to TRBJ2-1, with 7 bases that match TRBD1. The CDR3 consists of 13 residues. Germline values: CDR1 SQVTM, CDR2 ANQGSEA. The junction had 9 bases not matched to a gene; V was cut back by 8 bases and J by 5 bases. CDR3 protein: CSTRDRLDNEQFF. Written as DNA, the CDR3 is TGCAGCACTAGGGACAGACTCGACAATGAGCAGTTCTTC.

On this clone itself: One end of the junction varies from germline; a read error may be responsible. The chain carries TRBV6-5 and TRBJ2-7; D call uncertain. There are 11 residues in the CDR3. Germline V gene sequence: CDR1 MNHEY, CDR2 SVGAGI. The CDR3 nucleotides are TGTGCCATCAGTGAACCCACAGTGCAGTACTTC. Amino acids: CAISEPTVQYF.

CDR3 bases: TGTGCCAGCAGCTTAGCTTCACACAACTACGAGCAGTACTTC. This encodes CASSLASHNYEQYF. The chain links TRBV7-3 to TRBJ2-7; D remains unclear. The CDR3 contains 14 residues. Germline CDR1 is SGHTA and CDR2 is FQGTGA. V was shortened by 2 bases and J by 3 bases, with 11 bases between the two germline ends.

The V gene is TRBV9, the J gene TRBJ2-3; D is uncertain. This CDR3 region has 13 residues. CDR1 and CDR2 from the germline V gene are SGDLS and YYNGEE. The V end lost 3 bases, the J end lost 4 bases, and 9 bases lay between the germline ends. The DNA for the CDR3 is TGTGCCAGCAGCGCCCTCTTTTCAGATACGCAGTATTTT. Translated, it gives CASSALFSDTQYF. The full variable domain, rest sourced from reference TRBV9 and TRBJ2-3, is DSGVTQTPKHLITATGQRVTLRCSPRSGDLSVYWYQQSLDQGLQFLIQYYNGEERAKGNILERFSAQQFPDLHSELNLSSLELGDSALYFCASSALFSDTQYFGPGTRLTVL.

V gene TRBV4-1 combines with J gene TRBJ2-7; tentative D call: TRBD1 (6 bases). Per the germline V gene, CDR1 is MGHRA and CDR2 is YSYEKL. The CDR3 has 14 amino acids. Trimming stripped 4 bases from V and 2 bases from J, with 12 bases between. The CDR3: CASSLPHRAYEQYF. CDR3 nucleotides: TGCGCCAGCAGCCTACCACACAGGGCCTACGAGCAGTACTTC.

The chain couples TRBV7-2 to TRBJ2-7; D is undetermined. V lost 3 bases to trimming and J lost 3 bases, with 9 bases between them. The length of the CDR3 is 13 residues. Germline assignment: CDR1 SGHTA and CDR2 FQGNSA. CDR3 DNA sequence: TGTGCCAGCAGCTTTCCAACGGGCTACGAGCAGTACTTC. Its translation: CASSFPTGYEQYF.

The chain has TRBV7-2 and TRBJ2-7; 11 bases align to TRBD2. Germline CDR1 is SGHTA and CDR2 is FQGNSA. V trimming: 7 bases; J trimming: 1 base; junction bases outside the gene matches: 9. The CDR3 has 16 residues. As DNA, the CDR3 is TGTGCCAGCACCTTGGTAGCGGGAGGGCCGTCCTACGAGCAGTACTTC. It is translated as CASTLVAGGPSYEQYF. Filled out from reference TRBV7-2 and TRBJ2-7, the complete variable domain reads GAGVSQSPSNKVTEKGKDVELRCDPISGHTALYWYRQSLGQGLEFLIYFQGNSAPDKSGLPSDRFSAERTGGSVSTLTIQRTQQEDSAVYLCASTLVAGGPSYEQYFGPGTRLTVT.

This clone was counted between two and nine times. V is TRBV5-6 and J is TRBJ1-5; 8 nucleotides line up with TRBD1. CDR1 and CDR2 from the germline V gene are SGHDT and YYEEEE. The ends lost 0 bases at V and 5 bases at J; junction bases unmatched: 1. CDR3 length equals 14 residues. The CDR3 region is CASSLAQGDQPQHF. The CDR3 DNA reads as TGTGCCAGCAGCTTGGCACAGGGGGATCAGCCCCAGCATTTT.

This clone was counted once. The gene calls are TRBV27 and TRBJ2-5, with D tentatively TRBD2 (5 bases). Germline V lookup: CDR1 MNHEY, CDR2 SMNVEV (reference sequence). The CDR3 spans 14 residues. V was cut by 2 bases and J by 2 bases, with 9 bases left in between. The CDR3 here is CASSLAGYQETQYF. In nucleotides, the CDR3 is TGTGCCAGCAGTTTAGCGGGCTATCAAGAGACCCAGTACTTC.

The genes are TRBV19 and TRBJ2-2; D perhaps matches TRBD1 (6 bases). Germline-derived CDR1 and CDR2 are LNHDA and SQIVND (reference sequence). Trimming left V 7 bases short and J 0 bases short, with 15 bases between. The CDR3 runs 16 residues. This CDR3 is CASTTIQGANTGELFF. Written as DNA, the CDR3 is TGTGCCAGTACCACCATACAGGGCGCGAACACCGGGGAGCTGTTTTTT.

The CDR3 is CASSLGLAPDEQYF. The CDR3 DNA reads TGTGCCAGCAGTTTGGGACTAGCGCCTGACGAGCAGTACTTC. V and J are TRBV28 and TRBJ2-7; 10 bases line up with TRBD2. V dropped 3 bases and J dropped 5; count of bases not matched to a gene: 4. Germline V lookup: CDR1 MDHEN, CDR2 SYDVKM. The CDR3 consists of 14 residues.

The chain recombines TRBV9 with TRBJ2-1; 8 bases line up with TRBD2. Germline V lookup: CDR1 SGDLS, CDR2 YYNGEE. The CDR3 is 16 amino acids. With 2 bases clipped from V and 0 bases from J, the junction kept 4 bases outside the gene matches. CDR3 nucleotide sequence: TGTGCCAGCAGCGTCAGAAGCGGGAGCTCCTACAATGAGCAGTTCTTC. It encodes CASSVRSGSSYNEQFF.

Only one count was recorded for this clone. The CDR3 DNA sequence: TGCAGCGTTGAAGGGTTAGGACTAGTTGTGGAGACCCAGTACTTC. Residues: CSVEGLGLVVETQYF. The chain combines TRBV29-1 with TRBJ2-5, with TRBD2 identical over 7 bases. V was clipped by 1 base and J by 5 bases; unmatched bases: 10. Germline V gives CDR1 SQVTM, CDR2 ANQGSEA. The CDR3 sequence is 15 residues long. Based on the CDR3 plus reference TRBV29-1 and TRBJ2-5, the full variable domain is SAVISQKPSRDICQRGTSLTIQCQVDSQVTMMFWYRQQPGQSLTLIATANQGSEATYESGFVIDKFPISRPNLTFSTLTVSNMSPEDSSIYLCSVEGLGLVVETQYFGPGTRLLVL.

V gene TRBV5-6 combines with J gene TRBJ1-4; 7 positions match TRBD1. The V and J ends lost 0 bases and 10 bases, in that order; junction bases with no gene match: 6. This CDR3 comprises 14 residues. Per germline, CDR1 SGHDT and CDR2 YYEEEE. The CDR3 loop is CASSLGDSSRKLFF. The CDR3 DNA is TGTGCCAGCAGCTTGGGGGACAGTAGCCGAAAACTGTTTTTT.

The chain recombines TRBV2 with TRBJ1-1; 10 bases are shared with TRBD1. Germline V gives CDR1 SNHLY, CDR2 FYNNEI. The CDR3 consists of 15 residues. With 6 bases clipped from V and 3 bases from J, the junction kept 7 bases outside the gene matches. The chain's CDR3 is CASRSGTGVDTEAFF. The DNA for the CDR3 is TGTGCCAGCAGGTCCGGGACAGGGGTGGACACTGAAGCTTTCTTT.